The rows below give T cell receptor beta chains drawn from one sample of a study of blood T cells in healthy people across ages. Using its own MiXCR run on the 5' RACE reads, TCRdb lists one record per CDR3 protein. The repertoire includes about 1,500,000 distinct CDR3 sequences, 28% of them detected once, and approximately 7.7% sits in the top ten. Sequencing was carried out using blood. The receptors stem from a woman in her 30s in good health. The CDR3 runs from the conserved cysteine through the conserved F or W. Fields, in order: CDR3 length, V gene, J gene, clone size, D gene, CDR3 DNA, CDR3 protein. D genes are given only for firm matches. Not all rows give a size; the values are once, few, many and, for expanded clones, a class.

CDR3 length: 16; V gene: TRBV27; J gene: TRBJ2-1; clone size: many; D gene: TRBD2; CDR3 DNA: TGTGCCAGCACCGCTGGGACTAGCGGGAGATCTGGTGAGCAGTTCTTC; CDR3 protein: CASTAGTSGRSGEQFF
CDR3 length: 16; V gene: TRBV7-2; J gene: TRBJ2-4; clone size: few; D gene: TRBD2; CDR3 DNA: TGTGCCAGCTCCCCCAGCGGGGGTCGATGGGGAAACATTCAGTACTTC; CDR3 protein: CASSPSGGRWGNIQYF
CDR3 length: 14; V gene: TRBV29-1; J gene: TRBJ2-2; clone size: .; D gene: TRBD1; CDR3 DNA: TGCAGCGTGGATCGGGACAGGAGCACCGGGGAGCTGTTTTTT; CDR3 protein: CSVDRDRSTGELFF
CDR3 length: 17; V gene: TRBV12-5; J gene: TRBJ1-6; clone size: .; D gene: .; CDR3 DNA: TGTGCTAGTGGTTTGGTACCGGGGGGCTCCTATAATTCACCCCTCCACTTT; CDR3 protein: CASGLVPGGSYNSPLHF
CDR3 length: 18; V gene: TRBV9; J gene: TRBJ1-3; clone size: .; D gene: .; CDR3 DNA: TGTGCCAGCAGCGTGGCAGCCCGGGGCAGAGTCTCTGGAAACACCATATATTTT; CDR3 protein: CASSVAARGRVSGNTIYF
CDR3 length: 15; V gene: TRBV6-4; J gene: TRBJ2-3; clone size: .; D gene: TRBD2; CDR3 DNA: TGTACCAGCAGTGCGGCTAGCGGGGGCGCAGATACGCAGTATTTT; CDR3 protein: CTSSAASGGADTQYF
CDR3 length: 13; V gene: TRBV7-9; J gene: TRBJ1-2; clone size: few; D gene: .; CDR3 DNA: TGTGCCAGCAGCGCGACTCGCCACCCTGGCTACACCTTC; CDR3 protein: CASSATRHPGYTF
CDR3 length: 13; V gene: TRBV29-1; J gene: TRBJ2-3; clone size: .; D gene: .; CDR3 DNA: TGCAGCGTTGAAGGGGTAGCTGAAGATACGCAGTATTTT; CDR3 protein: CSVEGVAEDTQYF
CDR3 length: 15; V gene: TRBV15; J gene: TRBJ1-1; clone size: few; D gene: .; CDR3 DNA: TGTGCCACCAGCATCCGGACAGTTATGAACACTGAAGCTTTCTTT; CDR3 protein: CATSIRTVMNTEAFF
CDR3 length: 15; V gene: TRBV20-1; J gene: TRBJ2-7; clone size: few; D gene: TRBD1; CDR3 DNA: TGCAGTGCTAGAGAAAAAGACAGGGGACTTTACGAGCAGTACTTC; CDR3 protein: CSAREKDRGLYEQYF
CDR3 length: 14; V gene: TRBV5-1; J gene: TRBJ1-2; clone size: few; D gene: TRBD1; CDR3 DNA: TGCGCCAGCAGCTTGGCTCAGGGGGGCTCTGGCTACACCTTC; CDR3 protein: CASSLAQGGSGYTF
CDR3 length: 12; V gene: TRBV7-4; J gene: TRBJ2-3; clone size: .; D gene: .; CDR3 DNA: TGTGCCAGCAGCGTACGGGTGGATACGCAGTATTTT; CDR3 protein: CASSVRVDTQYF
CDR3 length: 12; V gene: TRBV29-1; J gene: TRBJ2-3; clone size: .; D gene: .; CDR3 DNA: TGCAGCGCATCAAGGCACGCAGATACGCAGTATTTT; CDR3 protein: CSASRHADTQYF
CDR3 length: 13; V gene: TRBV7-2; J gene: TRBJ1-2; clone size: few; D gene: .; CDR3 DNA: TGTGCCAGCAGCTTCAGTCTTTCGGAGGGCTACACCTTC; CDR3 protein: CASSFSLSEGYTF
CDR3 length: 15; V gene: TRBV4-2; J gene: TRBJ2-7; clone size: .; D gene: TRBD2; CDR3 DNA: TGTGCCAGCAGCCAAGACCCGGGACTAGCTAATGAGCAGTACTTC; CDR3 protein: CASSQDPGLANEQYF
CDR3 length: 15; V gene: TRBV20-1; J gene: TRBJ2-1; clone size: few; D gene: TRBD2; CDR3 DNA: TGCAGTGCTAGGGAACTAGCGGGGGGTGGTGAGACCCAGTTCTTC; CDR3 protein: CSARELAGGGETQFF
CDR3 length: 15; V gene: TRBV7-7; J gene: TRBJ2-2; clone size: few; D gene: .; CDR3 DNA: TGTGCCAGCAGCTTAGGACGGGGGAGCACCGGGGAGCTGTTTTTT; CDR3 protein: CASSLGRGSTGELFF
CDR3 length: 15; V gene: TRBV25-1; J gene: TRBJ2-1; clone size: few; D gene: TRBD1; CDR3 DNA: TGTGCCAGCAGTGCTAGCAGGACAGGTGGGGATGAGCAGTTCTTC; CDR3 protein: CASSASRTGGDEQFF
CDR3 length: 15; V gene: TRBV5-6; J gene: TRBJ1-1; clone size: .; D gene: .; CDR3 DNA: TGTGCCGGCAGCTTTATTGGGGACGAGAACACTGAAGCTTTCTTT; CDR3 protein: CAGSFIGDENTEAFF
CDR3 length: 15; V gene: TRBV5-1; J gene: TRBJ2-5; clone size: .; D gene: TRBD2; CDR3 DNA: TGCGCCAGCAGCCGCCAGACTAGCGATAGGGAGACCCAGTACTTC; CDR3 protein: CASSRQTSDRETQYF
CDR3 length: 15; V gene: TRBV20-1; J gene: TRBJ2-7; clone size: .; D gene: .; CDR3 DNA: TGCAGTGCTAGACCCAGGGGAGCGGTCACCTACGAGCAGTACTTC; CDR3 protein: CSARPRGAVTYEQYF
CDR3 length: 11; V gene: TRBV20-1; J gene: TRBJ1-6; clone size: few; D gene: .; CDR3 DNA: TGCAGTGCTAGTGGGGATTCACCCCTCCACTTT; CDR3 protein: CSASGDSPLHF
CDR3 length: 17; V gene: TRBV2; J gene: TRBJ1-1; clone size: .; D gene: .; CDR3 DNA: TGTGCCAGCAGCCGACCCAGGGACCTAACCATGAACACTGAAGCTTTCTTT; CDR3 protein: CASSRPRDLTMNTEAFF
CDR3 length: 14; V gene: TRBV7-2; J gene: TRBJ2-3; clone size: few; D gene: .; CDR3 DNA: TGTGCCAGCAGCTCCTCTCGGTTGGAGGATACGCAGTATTTT; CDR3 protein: CASSSSRLEDTQYF
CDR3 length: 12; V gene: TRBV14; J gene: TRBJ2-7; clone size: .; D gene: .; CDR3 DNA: TGTGCCAGCAACCCACGGGTCTACGAGCAGTACTTC; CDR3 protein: CASNPRVYEQYF
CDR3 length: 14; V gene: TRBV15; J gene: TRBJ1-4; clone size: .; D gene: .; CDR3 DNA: TGTGCCGCTGGTAGGGGACGGATTAATGAAAAACTGTTTTTT; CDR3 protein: CAAGRGRINEKLFF